The T cell receptor (beta chain) under discussion was sequenced for a study of T cell changes during pregnancy in multiple sclerosis. The CDR3 extends over 12 amino acids. V gave up 1 base and J gave up 7 bases, with 8 bases separating them. In germline, CDR1 is SEHNR, CDR2 FQNEAQ (reference sequence). Assay: immunoSEQ multiplex PCR; the TCRdb copy retains only in-frame clones and omits some. The sample lists about 55,000 clones, 93% occurring once. The rearrangement joins TRBV7-9 to TRBJ2-7; the D is unclear. The TCR sequence derives from a female donor with multiple sclerosis, enrolled in a pregnancy study. The specimen was CD8+ T cells from peripheral blood mononuclear cells, collected in the second trimester of pregnancy. CDR3 DNA: TGTGCCAGCAGCTTAGTTCCCGGGGAGCAGTACTTC. It specifies CASSLVPGEQYF.